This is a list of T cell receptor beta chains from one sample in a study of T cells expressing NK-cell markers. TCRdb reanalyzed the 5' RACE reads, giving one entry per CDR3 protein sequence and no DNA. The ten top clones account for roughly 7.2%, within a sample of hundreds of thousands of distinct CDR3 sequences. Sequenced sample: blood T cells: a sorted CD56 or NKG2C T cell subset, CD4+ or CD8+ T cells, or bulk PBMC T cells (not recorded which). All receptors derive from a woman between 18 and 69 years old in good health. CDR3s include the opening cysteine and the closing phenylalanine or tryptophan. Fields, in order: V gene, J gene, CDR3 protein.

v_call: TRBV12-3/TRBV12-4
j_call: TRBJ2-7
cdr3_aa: CASRSGPSHEQYF

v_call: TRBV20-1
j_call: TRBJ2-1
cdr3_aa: CSARPNHPGTSYTEQFF

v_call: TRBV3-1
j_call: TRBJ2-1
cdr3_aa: CASSPPSGGLYEQFF

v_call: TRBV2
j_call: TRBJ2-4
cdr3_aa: CASSDPTRSKNIQYF

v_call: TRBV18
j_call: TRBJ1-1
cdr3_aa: CASSPTAGDSRTEAFF

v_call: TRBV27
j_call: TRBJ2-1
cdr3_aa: CASSLSTSNEQFF

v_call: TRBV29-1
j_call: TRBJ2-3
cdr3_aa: CSVAGTSGRTTDTQYF

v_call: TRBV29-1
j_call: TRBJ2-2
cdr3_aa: CSARQGRNGELFF

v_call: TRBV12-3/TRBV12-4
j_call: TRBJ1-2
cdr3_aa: CASSPGTGPHGYTF

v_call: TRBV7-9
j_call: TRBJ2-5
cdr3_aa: CASTWLGGAQETQYF

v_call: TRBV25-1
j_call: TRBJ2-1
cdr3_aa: CASSEVNSWSEQFF

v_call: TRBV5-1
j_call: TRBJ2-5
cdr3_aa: CASSSGLEETQYF

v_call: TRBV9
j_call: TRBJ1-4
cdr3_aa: CASSVVGGAAGEKLFF

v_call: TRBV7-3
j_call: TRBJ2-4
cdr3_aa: CASSSGLAGVGDIQYF

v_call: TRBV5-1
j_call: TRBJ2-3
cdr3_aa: CASSIGQPTDTQYF

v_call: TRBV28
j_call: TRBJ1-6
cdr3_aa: CASRATDRRSNSPLHF

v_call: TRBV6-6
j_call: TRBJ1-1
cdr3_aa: CASRLRDTGAFF

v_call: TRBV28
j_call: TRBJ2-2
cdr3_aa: CASRVGLAGTGELFF

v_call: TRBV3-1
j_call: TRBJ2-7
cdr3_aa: CASSQGQASSYEQYF

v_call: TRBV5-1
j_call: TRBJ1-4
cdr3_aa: CATQVMGAANEKLFF

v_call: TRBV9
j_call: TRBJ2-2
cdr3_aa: CASSPPGTASGELFF

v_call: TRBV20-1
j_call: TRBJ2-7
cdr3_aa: CSASPGTYEQYF

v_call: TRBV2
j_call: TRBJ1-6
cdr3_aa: CASNIKGPLHF

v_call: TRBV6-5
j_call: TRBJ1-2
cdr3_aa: CASSYSGRSQRDGYTF

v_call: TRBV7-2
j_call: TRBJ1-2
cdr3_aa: CASSLTDLNYGYTF

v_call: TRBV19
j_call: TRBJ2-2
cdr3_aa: CASSIRLAGVTELFF

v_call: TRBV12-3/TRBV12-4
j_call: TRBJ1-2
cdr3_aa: CASSWGAPYGYTF

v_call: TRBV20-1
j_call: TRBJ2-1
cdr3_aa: CSADLSGQLYNEQFF

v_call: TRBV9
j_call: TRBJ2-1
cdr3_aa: CASSVTAGGNGEQFF

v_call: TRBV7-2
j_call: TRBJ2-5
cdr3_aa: CASSPGPARETQYF

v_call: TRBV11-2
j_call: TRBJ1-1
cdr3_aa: CASSPTQGAEAFF

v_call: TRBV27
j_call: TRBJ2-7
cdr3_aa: CASSIGVSYEQYF

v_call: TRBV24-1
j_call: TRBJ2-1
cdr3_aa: CATSDPRDRVGNEQFF

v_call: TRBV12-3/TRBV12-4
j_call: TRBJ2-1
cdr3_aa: CASSLTGRDNEQFF

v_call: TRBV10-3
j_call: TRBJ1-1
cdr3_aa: CAISPSGTEAFF

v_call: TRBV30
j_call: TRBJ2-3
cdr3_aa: CAWSPGRDPDTQYF

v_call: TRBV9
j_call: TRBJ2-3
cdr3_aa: CASSSGIWTDTQYF

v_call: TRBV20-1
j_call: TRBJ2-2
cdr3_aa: CSARVAGASNTGELFF

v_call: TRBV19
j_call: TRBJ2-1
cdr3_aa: CASSISAGLSYNEQFF

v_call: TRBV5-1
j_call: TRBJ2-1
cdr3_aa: CASSTNTGSYNEQFF

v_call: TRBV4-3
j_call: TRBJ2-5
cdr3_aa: CASSPQEGVGETQYF